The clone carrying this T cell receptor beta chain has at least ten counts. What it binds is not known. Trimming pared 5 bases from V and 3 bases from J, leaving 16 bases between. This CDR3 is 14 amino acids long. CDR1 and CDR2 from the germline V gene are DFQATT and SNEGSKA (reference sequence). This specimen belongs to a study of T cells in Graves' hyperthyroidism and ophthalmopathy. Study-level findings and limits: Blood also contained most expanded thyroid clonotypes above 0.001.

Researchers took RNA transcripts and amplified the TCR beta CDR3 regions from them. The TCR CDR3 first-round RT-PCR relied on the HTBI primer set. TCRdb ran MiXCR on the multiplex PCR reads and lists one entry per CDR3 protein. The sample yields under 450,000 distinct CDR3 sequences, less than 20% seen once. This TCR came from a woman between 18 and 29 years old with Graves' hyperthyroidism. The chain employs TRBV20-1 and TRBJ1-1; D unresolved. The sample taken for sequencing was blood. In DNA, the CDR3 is TGCAGTGCTTCCGGACCAACCGCTGACACTGAAGCTTTCTTT. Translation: CSASGPTADTEAFF.